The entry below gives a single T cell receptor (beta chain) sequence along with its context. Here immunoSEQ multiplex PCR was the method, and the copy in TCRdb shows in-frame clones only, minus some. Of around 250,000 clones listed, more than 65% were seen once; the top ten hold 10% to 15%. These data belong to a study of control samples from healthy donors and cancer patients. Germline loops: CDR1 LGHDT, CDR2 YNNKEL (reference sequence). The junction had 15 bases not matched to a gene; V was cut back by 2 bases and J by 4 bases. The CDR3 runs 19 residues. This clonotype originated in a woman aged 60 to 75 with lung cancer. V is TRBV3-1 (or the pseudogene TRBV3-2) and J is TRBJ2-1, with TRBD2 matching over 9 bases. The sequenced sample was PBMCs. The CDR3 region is CASSQTPLLAGGLYNEQFF. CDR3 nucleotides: TGTGCCAGCAGCCAAACCCCCCTTCTCGCGGGAGGGCTATACAATGAGCAGTTCTTC.